Listed here are 24 T cell receptor beta chains from one sample, sequenced in a study of blood T cell repertoires in COVID-19 (TCRdb year 2020). The library relied on the immunoSEQ multiplex PCR assay. The immuneACCESS repertoire file appears here via TCRdb, limited to in-frame rearrangements. These files lack a portion of the clones; in checked studies, under half of the deficit traces to unresolved V genes, and the cause of the others is not known. For this sample the table gives 150,000 to 200,000 clones, of which around nine tenths were detected only once. The ten largest clones represent over 4.5% of the sample. The sequenced material came from peripheral blood. The source of these receptors is a human donor in a cohort sampled during active COVID-19.

The V call is TRBV30, the J call TRBJ2-7; 12 nucleotides match TRBD2. V lost 1 base and J lost 9; bases outside the gene matches: 7. This CDR3 spans 14 amino acids. Germline CDR1 and CDR2: GTSNPN and SVGIG (reference sequence). CDR3 protein: CAWSEGLAGLGQYF. The CDR3 DNA sequence: TGTGCCTGGAGTGAAGGACTAGCGGGATTGGGGCAGTACTTC.

The V gene is TRBV4-2, the J gene TRBJ2-5; D is perhaps TRBD2 (5 bases). The CDR3 contains 15 residues. Deletions cut 1 base from V and 1 base from J, with 10 bases between. Looked up from germline, CDR1 is LGHNA and CDR2 is YNFKEQ. This CDR3 is CASSQAGSAQETQYF. CDR3 nucleotides: TGTGCCAGCAGCCAAGCGGGGTCGGCCCAAGAGACCCAGTACTTC.

In regard to this clone: One end of the junction fails to match germline, which may point to a read error. The rearrangement links TRBV27 to TRBJ2-3; 7 bases match TRBD2. This CDR3 region has 15 residues. Germline CDR1 MNHEY, CDR2 SMNVEV (reference sequence). The DNA of the CDR3 is TGTGCCAGCACCCCTTTGGCGACTAGCACGGATACGCAGTATTTT. It is translated as CASTPLATSTDTQYF.

This clone was picked up one time. The rearrangement links TRBV29-1 to TRBJ2-5, with TRBD2 identical over 9 bases. Germline CDR1 is SQVTM and CDR2 is ANQGSEA. J gave up 7 bases and V 1 base, and 4 bases lay outside the gene matches. The CDR3 sequence is 13 residues long. The CDR3 loop is CSVEGGSGGTQYF. Written as DNA, the CDR3 is TGCAGCGTTGAAGGGGGTAGCGGGGGGACCCAGTACTTC.

The CDR3 DNA reads TGTGCCAGCAGCTTATCAGCGGGGAACACTGAAGCTTTCTTT. This gives the protein CASSLSAGNTEAFF. The V call is TRBV7-2, the J call TRBJ1-1; D is unclear. The V gene's germline CDR1 is SGHTA and CDR2 FQGNSA. The CDR3 is 14 residues long. V was pared by 2 bases and J by 1 base, with 8 bases between.

The sample holds one count of this clone. The V call is TRBV4-3, the J call TRBJ2-2, with a tentative D call TRBD1 (6 bases). Germline CDR1 is LGHNA and CDR2 is YSLEER. The CDR3 contains 15 residues. Trimming left V 0 bases short and J 4 bases short, with 9 bases between. The CDR3 bases are TGCGCCAGCAGCCAAGATATAGGGGGCACCGGGGAGCTGTTTTTT. Protein product: CASSQDIGGTGELFF.

The V call is TRBV5-1, the J call TRBJ1-2, with 7 bases aligning to TRBD1. Germline CDR1 SGHRS, CDR2 YFSETQ. J was trimmed by 3 bases and V by 2 bases; bases with no gene match: 4. CDR3 length: 14 amino acids. CDR3 nucleotides: TGCGCCAGCAGCTTTGGAGGGGGCGACTATGGCTACACCTTC. It yields the protein CASSFGGGDYGYTF.

V usage is TRBV11-3 and J usage is TRBJ2-7, with TRBD1 matching 10 bases. Germline-derived CDR1 and CDR2 are SGHNT and YENEEA. The CDR3 spans 18 residues. The trim removed 5 bases at V and 4 bases at J, leaving 17 bases unmatched. CDR3: CASSHVGTDRGESYEQYF. CDR3 DNA sequence: TGTGCCAGCAGCCACGTCGGGACGGACAGGGGGGAAAGTTACGAGCAGTACTTC.

The chain joins TRBV5-6 to TRBJ2-7; D unresolved. Germline V CDR1 and CDR2: SGHDT, YYEEEE. This CDR3 region has 14 residues. Trimming shortened V by 0 bases and J by 6 bases, and 13 bases separated the two germline ends. The CDR3 loop reads CASSLELGRPEQYF. Here the CDR3 DNA reads TGTGCCAGCAGCTTGGAGCTGGGCCGCCCCGAGCAGTACTTC.

This clone was recorded only once. The gene calls are TRBV10-3 and TRBJ2-1; TRBD2 aligns across 9 bases. The CDR3 has 17 residues. The ends lost 5 bases at V and 5 bases at J; junction bases unmatched: 13. Germline V gives CDR1 ENHRY, CDR2 SYGVKD. DNA for the CDR3: TGTGCCATCAGTCCCCTGGCGGGCGGGGGGGCCAACAATGAGCAGTTCTTC. This translates into CAISPLAGGGANNEQFF.

The rearrangement uses TRBV2 and TRBJ2-7; TRBD2 matches 8 bases. CDR3 length equals 13 residues. Per the germline V gene, CDR1 is SNHLY and CDR2 is FYNNEI. V lost 7 bases to trimming and J lost 0 bases; unmatched junction nucleotides: 2. CDR3: CASKRGGSYEQYF. CDR3 in DNA: TGTGCCAGCAAACGGGGGGGCTCCTACGAGCAGTACTTC. Full variable domain (remainder filled in from reference TRBV2 and TRBJ2-7): EPEVTQTPSHQVTQMGQEVILRCVPISNHLYFYWYRQILGQKVEFLVSFYNNEISEKSEIFDDQFSVERPDGSNFTLKIRSTKLEDSAMYFCASKRGGSYEQYFGPGTRLTVT.

The chain couples TRBV14 to TRBJ1-6; D not certain. The germline V and J ends were trimmed by 3 bases and 7 bases, with 7 bases remaining between them. Germline V CDR1 and CDR2: SGHDN, FVKESK. This CDR3 has 13 residues. The CDR3 bases are TGTGCCAGCAGCCACGACGGGAATTCACCCCTCCACTTT. Its protein is CASSHDGNSPLHF. The full variable domain, rest sourced from reference TRBV14 and TRBJ1-6, is EAGVTQFPSHSVIEKGQTVTLRCDPISGHDNLYWYRRVMGKEIKFLLHFVKESKQDESGMPNNRFLAERTGGTYSTLKVQPAELEDSGVYFCASSHDGNSPLHFGNGTRLTVT.

The chain employs TRBV24-1 and TRBJ1-2, with 10 bases identical to TRBD1. The length of the CDR3 is 16 residues. The germline gives CDR1 KGHDR, CDR2 SFDVKD. Germline trimming cut 0 bases from V and 5 bases from J; bases unmatched to any gene: 5. CDR3: CATSDLGQGGRYGYTF. The CDR3 bases are TGTGCCACCAGTGATTTGGGACAGGGGGGACGTTATGGCTACACCTTC.

This sequence joins TRBV27 and TRBJ2-7; 10 bases line up with TRBD1. The CDR3 runs to 16 residues. Germline CDR1 MNHEY, CDR2 SMNVEV (reference sequence). V gave up 2 bases and J gave up 2 bases; unmatched junction bases: 6. CDR3 region: CASSLGGQGGTYEQYF. The CDR3 DNA reads TGTGCCAGCAGTTTAGGTGGACAGGGGGGAACCTACGAGCAGTACTTC.

This chain links TRBV27 with TRBJ2-3; D is uncertain. In germline, CDR1 is MNHEY, CDR2 SMNVEV (reference sequence). The CDR3 is made up of 15 amino acids. The V gene lost 5 bases and the J gene lost 8 bases, with 20 bases spanning the gap. In DNA, the CDR3 is TGTGCCAGCAGTCCCGATGACTCGCCCACGAGTACGCAGTATTTT. Protein product: CASSPDDSPTSTQYF.

The V gene is TRBV24-1, the J gene TRBJ1-1; D gene uncertain. Germline CDR1 KGHDR, CDR2 SFDVKD. Trimming pared 4 bases from V and 5 bases from J, leaving 10 bases between. There are 13 residues in the CDR3. The CDR3 protein is CATSEEGWTEAFF. CDR3 nucleotide sequence: TGTGCCACCAGTGAGGAGGGTTGGACTGAAGCTTTCTTT.

The chain uses TRBV5-4 and TRBJ2-5; 7 bases line up with TRBD1. Losses at the gene ends were 4 bases for V and 5 bases for J; bases not matched to a gene: 8. The CDR3 is 14 residues long. Germline CDR1 reads SGHNT; CDR2 reads YYREEE (reference sequence). The CDR3 DNA reads as TGTGCCAGCAGCCGTAACAGGGGCGGGGAGACCCAGTACTTC. It translates to CASSRNRGGETQYF.

The chain has TRBV6-5 and TRBJ1-1, with D possibly matching TRBD1 (6 bases). The CDR3 is 13 residues long. The V end was cut by 4 bases, the J end by 0 bases, with 6 bases between. Germline V lookup: CDR1 MNHEY, CDR2 SVGAGI. The CDR3 loop is CASSWTVNTEAFF. The CDR3 DNA follows: TGTGCCAGCAGTTGGACAGTGAACACTGAAGCTTTCTTT.

The genes are TRBV12-3 or TRBV12-4 and TRBJ1-5, with D perhaps matching TRBD1 (5 bases). The V end lost 8 bases, the J end lost 8 bases, and 16 bases lay between the germline ends. The CDR3 contains 13 residues. CDR3 coding DNA: TGTGCCAGCTCCCGGGGGAGCGGAAAGCCCCAGCATTTT. It translates to CASSRGSGKPQHF.

The rearrangement joins TRBV6-2 or TRBV6-3 to TRBJ2-7; tentatively, D is TRBD1 (5 bases). V was cut by 0 bases and J by 3 bases, with 12 bases left in between. Per the germline V gene, CDR1 is MNHEY and CDR2 is SVGEGT. The CDR3 is made up of 15 amino acids. The CDR3 reads CASSYSTRVNYEQYF. The CDR3 coding sequence is TGTGCCAGCAGTTACTCGACCAGGGTAAACTACGAGCAGTACTTC.

The chain links TRBV7-2 to TRBJ2-5; 8 bases match TRBD2. The CDR3 has 15 residues. After removal of 5 bases from V and 5 bases from J, the junction contained 10 bases not matched to a gene. In germline, CDR1 is SGHTA, CDR2 FQGNSA. Here the CDR3 DNA reads TGTGCCAGCAGCCCACGGGGGGGAGGAAGGGAGACCCAGTACTTC. Translated: CASSPRGGGRETQYF.

V gene TRBV7-6 combines with J gene TRBJ2-4, with TRBD2 identical over 14 bases. V was pared by 5 bases and J by 3 bases, with 12 bases of the junction left unmatched. The CDR3 loop spans 19 amino acids. Germline V gives CDR1 SGHVS, CDR2 FNYEAQ. This chain's CDR3 is CASSLTSGRAQLGKNIQYF. As DNA, the CDR3 is TGTGCCAGCAGCCTGACTAGCGGGAGGGCCCAACTTGGCAAAAACATTCAGTACTTC.

The chain is built from TRBV18 and TRBJ1-2; D is unresolved. With 0 bases removed from V and 4 bases from J, the gap between germline ends came to 6 bases. The length of the CDR3 is 13 residues. Germline CDR1 KGHSH, CDR2 LQKENI. Written as DNA, the CDR3 is TGTGCCAGCTCACCACCTGGGCTCTATGGCTACACCTTC. This gives the protein CASSPPGLYGYTF.

V usage is TRBV12-3 or TRBV12-4 and J usage is TRBJ1-2, with D unresolved. The CDR3 totals 11 residues. Trimming left V 4 bases short and J 4 bases short, with 4 bases between. This CDR3 reads CASSYRYGYTF. CDR3 DNA sequence: TGTGCCAGCAGTTATCGCTATGGCTACACCTTC.